Listed here are 19 T cell receptor beta chains from one sample, sequenced in a study of shared clonotypes between healthy human individuals. Profiling relied on immunoSEQ multiplex PCR, and the TCRdb table lists in-frame clones only, not all of them. The data contain around 1.5 million clones, 95% to 99% of them singletons. Sequencing input: naive CD4+ T cells sorted from blood. Subset meaning: CD45RA+ positively selected. The origin of the receptors is a man aged 30-40 years in good health.

This clone appeared once. Different DNA sequences within this sample yield the same CDR3. The chain has TRBV5-6 and TRBJ2-5, with TRBD1 matching over 8 bases. V gave up 2 bases and J gave up 1 base; unmatched junction bases: 1. CDR3 length: 14 residues. Germline V gives CDR1 SGHDT, CDR2 YYEEEE. The CDR3 spells CASSFGQGQETQYF. The CDR3 bases are TGTGCCAGCAGCTTCGGACAGGGCCAAGAGACCCAGTACTTC.

This chain links TRBV29-1 with TRBJ1-1; the D is unclear. The CDR3 consists of 12 residues. V was pared by 5 bases and J by 3 bases, with 10 bases between. The germline V gene has CDR1 SQVTM and CDR2 ANQGSEA. The CDR3: CSVSLGDTEAFF. CDR3 nucleotides: TGCAGCGTTTCGCTTGGGGACACTGAAGCTTTCTTT. Looking up the rest from reference TRBV29-1 and TRBJ1-1 gives the full variable domain: SAVISQKPSRDICQRGTSLTIQCQVDSQVTMMFWYRQQPGQSLTLIATANQGSEATYESGFVIDKFPISRPNLTFSTLTVSNMSPEDSSIYLCSVSLGDTEAFFGQGTRLTVV.

The chain is built from TRBV7-6 and TRBJ2-7; 12 nucleotides line up with TRBD1. Germline V gene lookup returns CDR1 SGHVS and CDR2 FNYEAQ. The CDR3 extends over 16 amino acids. Trimming at V came to 4 bases and at J to 7 bases, leaving 11 bases not matched to a gene. The CDR3 DNA reads TGTGCCAGCAGCTCCCCCCACGGGACAGGGGGCAGAGAGCAGTACTTC. Protein: CASSSPHGTGGREQYF.

CDR3 in amino acids: CASSQAERAGGLDTQYF. CDR3 nucleotide sequence: TGCGCCAGCAGCCAAGCTGAACGAGCGGGAGGGTTAGATACGCAGTATTTT. The genes are TRBV4-1 and TRBJ2-3, with 10 nucleotides matching TRBD2. CDR1 MGHRA and CDR2 YSYEKL come from the germline V gene. V shed 1 base and J 5 bases; nucleotides not matched to a gene: 9. This CDR3 spans 17 amino acids.

The chain has TRBV6-6 and TRBJ2-7, with 9 bases fitting TRBD2. With V trimmed by 6 bases and J by 3 bases, 6 bases remained unmatched. Germline CDR1 MNHNY, CDR2 SVGAGI (reference sequence). This CDR3 has 14 amino acids. The CDR3 protein is CASSLAGVFYEQYF. CDR3 bases: TGTGCCAGCAGCTTAGCGGGAGTCTTCTACGAGCAGTACTTC.

The CDR3 sequence: CASSPFRQALQETQYF. CDR3 nucleotides: TGTGCCAGCTCACCCTTTCGACAGGCCCTACAAGAGACCCAGTACTTC. This chain links TRBV18 with TRBJ2-5; D may be TRBD1 (6 bases). This CDR3 spans 16 amino acids. The germline V gene has CDR1 KGHSH and CDR2 LQKENI. Trimming left V 3 bases short and J 2 bases short, with 16 bases between.

The CDR3 region has the DNA TGTGCCAGCGGAGGGACTAGCGGGACAGAGACCCAGTACTTC. Residues: CASGGTSGTETQYF. This sequence joins TRBV10-3 and TRBJ2-5, with 13 bases identical to TRBD2. The germline V gene encodes CDR1 ENHRY and CDR2 SYGVKD. The CDR3 is made up of 14 amino acids. V was pared by 10 bases and J by 4 bases, with 6 bases of the junction left unmatched.

J is TRBJ2-3 and V is TRBV5-8; D is ambiguous. The CDR3 has 16 residues. CDR1 SGHTS and CDR2 YDEGEE come from the germline V gene. The germline V and J ends were trimmed by 2 bases and 2 bases, with 15 bases remaining between them. CDR3 bases: TGTGCCAGCAGCTTTGACGGAGCCCCTTCCACAGATACGCAGTATTTT. This codes for CASSFDGAPSTDTQYF.

The V call is TRBV2, the J call TRBJ2-3, with 13 nucleotides matching TRBD2. The CDR3 spans 16 residues. Per the germline V gene, CDR1 is SNHLY and CDR2 is FYNNEI. The V gene end was trimmed by 0 bases and the J gene end by 7 bases; junction bases not matched to a gene: 4. CDR3 in amino acids: CASSEAMGLAGYTQYF. The CDR3 nucleotides read TGTGCCAGCAGTGAAGCTATGGGACTAGCGGGGTATACGCAGTATTTT.

The rearrangement uses TRBV10-3 and TRBJ1-2; 9 bases map to TRBD1. V gave up 0 bases and J gave up 2 bases; unmatched junction bases: 4. The CDR3 runs 16 residues. Germline CDR1 is ENHRY and CDR2 is SYGVKD. CDR3 nucleotides: TGTGCCATCAGTGAGTCCACAGGGGGCAAAAACTATGGCTACACCTTC. Its protein is CAISESTGGKNYGYTF.

This chain connects TRBV10-3 to TRBJ1-1; possible D gene TRBD1, 5 bases. Between the trimmed V and J ends, which lost 10 bases and 5 bases, there was a span of 11 bases. The CDR3 length is 11 residues. Per the germline V gene, CDR1 is ENHRY and CDR2 is SYGVKD. This CDR3 is CATRRQTEAFF. The CDR3 bases are TGTGCCACCCGCAGACAGACTGAAGCTTTCTTT.

This rearrangement joins TRBV28 to TRBJ2-4; a weak D match, TRBD2 (6 bases). The ends were cut back, 6 bases at V and 0 bases at J, with 12 bases in the middle. This CDR3 comprises 15 residues. Germline loops: CDR1 MDHEN, CDR2 SYDVKM. As DNA, the CDR3 is TGTGCCAGCAGACCAAGCGGGCTAGCCAAAAACATTCAGTACTTC. Its protein is CASRPSGLAKNIQYF. The full variable domain, completed using reference TRBV28 and TRBJ2-4, is DVKVTQSSRYLVKRTGEKVFLECVQDMDHENMFWYRQDPGLGLRLIYFSYDVKMKEKGDIPEGYSVSREKKERFSLILESASTNQTSMYLCASRPSGLAKNIQYFGAGTRLSVL.

This sequence joins TRBV10-3 and TRBJ1-1; 8 bases match TRBD1. Trimming removed 2 bases from V and 10 bases from J; junction bases left unmatched: 9. Germline V gene lookup returns CDR1 ENHRY and CDR2 SYGVKD. This CDR3 contains 14 residues. The CDR3 protein is CAISEVFKGTGAFF. CDR3 coding DNA: TGTGCCATCAGTGAGGTTTTCAAGGGGACAGGAGCTTTCTTT.

J is TRBJ2-5 and V is TRBV7-6; 7 positions match TRBD2. The germline CDR1 and CDR2 sequences are SGHVS and FNYEAQ. V gave up 1 base and J gave up 5 bases; unmatched junction bases: 13. The CDR3 covers 17 residues. The CDR3 sequence: CASSLVAGDWDFETQYF. DNA of the CDR3: TGTGCCAGCAGCTTAGTGGCGGGAGACTGGGATTTTGAGACCCAGTACTTC.

The chain has TRBV5-1 and TRBJ2-2, with 11 bases fitting TRBD2. Germline V CDR1 and CDR2: SGHRS, YFSETQ. The trim removed 4 bases at V and 5 bases at J, leaving 4 bases unmatched. The CDR3 has 15 amino acids. The CDR3 protein is CASSKTSGITGELFF. The CDR3 DNA reads as TGCGCCAGCAGCAAGACTAGCGGGATTACCGGGGAGCTGTTTTTT. The variable domain in full, completed from reference TRBV5-1 and TRBJ2-2, reads KAGVTQTPRYLIKTRGQQVTLSCSPISGHRSVSWYQQTPGQGLQFLFEYFSETQRNKGNFPGRFSGRQFSNSRSEMNVSTLELGDSALYLCASSKTSGITGELFFGEGSRLTVL.

V usage is TRBV28 and J usage is TRBJ2-1; no firm D call. Germline assignment: CDR1 MDHEN and CDR2 SYDVKM. Trimming took 7 bases from V and 4 from J, leaving 11 bases between them. The CDR3 contains 13 residues. The CDR3 spells CASTLTFYNEQFF. The DNA of the CDR3 is TGTGCCAGCACCCTAACGTTTTACAATGAGCAGTTCTTC.

The chain has TRBV7-9 and TRBJ2-1, with D unresolved. The V and J ends lost 5 bases and 5 bases respectively, with 13 bases between them. The CDR3 loop spans 14 amino acids. CDR1 is SEHNR, CDR2 FQNEAQ, per germline (reference sequence). CDR3 region: CASSGRVLDNEQFF. Written as DNA, the CDR3 is TGTGCCAGCAGCGGACGGGTTTTGGACAATGAGCAGTTCTTC.

The chain employs TRBV19 and TRBJ2-7; 9 bases are shared with TRBD2. Germline lookup yields CDR1 LNHDA and CDR2 SQIVND (reference sequence). CDR3 length: 14 residues. Unmatched junction bases numbered 4, after V lost 5 bases and J lost 2 bases. The CDR3 is CASSETSGPYEQYF. CDR3 coding DNA: TGTGCCAGTAGTGAGACTAGCGGCCCCTACGAGCAGTACTTC. The variable domain in full, completed from reference TRBV19 and TRBJ2-7, reads DGGITQSPKYLFRKEGQNVTLSCEQNLNHDAMYWYRQDPGQGLRLIYYSQIVNDFQKGDIAEGYSVSREKKESFPLTVTSAQKNPTAFYLCASSETSGPYEQYFGPGTRLTVT.

The chain uses TRBV28 and TRBJ2-7; tentative D call: TRBD1 (7 bases). The CDR3 has 13 residues. The germline CDR1 and CDR2 sequences are MDHEN and SYDVKM. Trimming took off 4 bases at V and 3 bases at J, with 10 bases between the two ends. The CDR3 loop reads CASSSGDSYEQYF. The CDR3 DNA reads TGTGCCAGCAGTTCGGGGGACAGCTACGAGCAGTACTTC. Full variable domain (remainder filled in from reference TRBV28 and TRBJ2-7): DVKVTQSSRYLVKRTGEKVFLECVQDMDHENMFWYRQDPGLGLRLIYFSYDVKMKEKGDIPEGYSVSREKKERFSLILESASTNQTSMYLCASSSGDSYEQYFGPGTRLTVT.